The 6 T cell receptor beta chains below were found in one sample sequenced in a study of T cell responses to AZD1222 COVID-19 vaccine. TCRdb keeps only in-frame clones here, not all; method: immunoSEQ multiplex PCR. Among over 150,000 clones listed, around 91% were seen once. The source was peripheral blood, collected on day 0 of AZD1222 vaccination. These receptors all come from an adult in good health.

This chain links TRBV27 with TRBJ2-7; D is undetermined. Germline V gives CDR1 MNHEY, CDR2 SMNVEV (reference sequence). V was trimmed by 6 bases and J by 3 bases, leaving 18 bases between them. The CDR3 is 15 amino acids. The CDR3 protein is CASRELRAESYEQYF. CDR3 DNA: TGTGCCAGCAGGGAGTTACGGGCAGAGAGCTACGAGCAGTACTTC.

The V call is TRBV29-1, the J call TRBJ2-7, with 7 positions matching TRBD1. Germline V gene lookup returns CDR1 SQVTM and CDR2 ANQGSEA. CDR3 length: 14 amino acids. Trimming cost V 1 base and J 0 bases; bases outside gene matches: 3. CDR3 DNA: TGCAGCGTTGAAGCCGGGACAGACTCCTACGAGCAGTACTTC. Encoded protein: CSVEAGTDSYEQYF.

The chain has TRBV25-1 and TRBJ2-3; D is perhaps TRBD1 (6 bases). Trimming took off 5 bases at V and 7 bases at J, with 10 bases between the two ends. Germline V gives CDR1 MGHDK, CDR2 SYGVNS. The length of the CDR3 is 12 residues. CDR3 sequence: CASSRTGNTQYF. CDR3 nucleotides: TGTGCCAGCAGTCGAACAGGGAATACGCAGTATTTT.

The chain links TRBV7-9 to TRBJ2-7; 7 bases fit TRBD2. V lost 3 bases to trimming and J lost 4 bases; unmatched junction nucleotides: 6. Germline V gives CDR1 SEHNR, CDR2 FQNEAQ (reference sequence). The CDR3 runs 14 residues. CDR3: CASSFGGGGYEQYV. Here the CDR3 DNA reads TGTGCCAGCAGCTTTGGCGGGGGAGGATACGAGCAGTACGTC.

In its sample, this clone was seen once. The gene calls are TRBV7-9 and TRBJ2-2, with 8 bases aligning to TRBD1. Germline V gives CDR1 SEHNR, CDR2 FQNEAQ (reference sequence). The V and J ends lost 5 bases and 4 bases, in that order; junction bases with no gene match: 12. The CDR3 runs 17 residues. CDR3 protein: CASSPRGPTGATGELFF. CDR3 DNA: TGTGCCAGCAGCCCCCGAGGGCCGACAGGGGCCACCGGGGAGCTGTTTTTT. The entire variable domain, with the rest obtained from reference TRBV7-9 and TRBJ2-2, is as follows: DTGVSQNPRHKITKRGQNVTFRCDPISEHNRLYWYRQTLGQGPEFLTYFQNEAQLEKSRLLSDRFSAERPKGSFSTLEIQRTEQGDSAMYLCASSPRGPTGATGELFFGEGSRLTVL.

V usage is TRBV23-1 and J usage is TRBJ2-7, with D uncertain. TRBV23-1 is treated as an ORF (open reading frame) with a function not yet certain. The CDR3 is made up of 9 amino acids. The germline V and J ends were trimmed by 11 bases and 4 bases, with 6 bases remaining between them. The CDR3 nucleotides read TGCGCCCGTTTATACGAGCAGTACGTC. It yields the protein CARLYEQYV.